The next 11 T cell receptor beta chains were all read from a single sample in a study of PD-1 blockade in classical Hodgkin lymphoma. The repertoire was sequenced with immunoSEQ multiplex PCR; TCRdb's copy has only in-frame clones and lacks some. This table has 50,000 to 65,000 clones, about 90% appearing once. Time point defined: cycle 4 day 1 (C4D1), after more than five weeks of nivolumab. Every single patient, without exception, relapsed after autologous stem cell transplantation, and brentuximab vedotin exposure varied. The sample was peripheral blood mononuclear cells (PBMCs), taken before the fourth cycle of nivolumab. The source is a human donor with classical Hodgkin lymphoma.

The chain employs TRBV11-2 and TRBJ2-7; no clear D. The CDR3 consists of 14 residues. Per the germline V gene, CDR1 is SGHAT and CDR2 is FQNNGV. With 5 bases removed from V and 1 base from J, the gap between germline ends came to 12 bases. Written as DNA, the CDR3 is TGTGCCAGCAGCATTAACACAGATTCCTACGAGCAGTACTTC. Protein sequence: CASSINTDSYEQYF.

The chain recombines TRBV28 with TRBJ2-1; D is unclear. Germline CDR1 and CDR2: MDHEN and SYDVKM. CDR3 length equals 13 residues. V shed 5 bases and J shed 8 bases, with 13 bases lying between them. Written as DNA, the CDR3 is TGTGCCAGCAGTCACCCCCCAACCGATGAGCAGTTCTTC. Its protein is CASSHPPTDEQFF.

V usage is TRBV7-9 and J usage is TRBJ1-3; D gene uncertain. V gave up 5 bases and J gave up 1 base, with 15 bases separating them. This CDR3 contains 16 residues. Germline lookup yields CDR1 SEHNR and CDR2 FQNEAQ (reference sequence). CDR3 nucleotides: TGTGCCAGCAGCCTTCAGTCCGGGGTATCTGGAAACACCATATATTTT. This sequence encodes CASSLQSGVSGNTIYF.

The chain combines TRBV18 with TRBJ1-1, with 8 bases fitting TRBD1. The germline V gene encodes CDR1 KGHSH and CDR2 LQKENI. This CDR3 spans 13 amino acids. The J segment lost 3 bases and the V segment lost 8 bases, leaving 5 bases of the junction unmatched. The CDR3: CASLTGGDTEAFF. Written as DNA, the CDR3 is TGTGCCAGCCTAACAGGGGGGGACACTGAAGCTTTCTTT. The entire variable domain, with the rest obtained from reference TRBV18 and TRBJ1-1, is as follows: NAGVMQNPRHLVRRRGQEARLRCSPMKGHSHVYWYRQLPEEGLKFMVYLQKENIIDESGMPKERFSAEFPKEGPSILRIQQVVRGDSAAYFCASLTGGDTEAFFGQGTRLTVV.

The gene calls are TRBV7-9 and TRBJ1-1; D unresolved. Germline V gene data show CDR1 as SEHNR and CDR2 as FQNEAQ (reference sequence). V was cut by 0 bases and J by 5 bases, with 7 bases left in between. The CDR3 runs to 13 residues. CDR3 bases: TGTGCCAGCAGCTTAGCAGTAACAACTGAAGCTTTCTTT. Protein: CASSLAVTTEAFF.

This clone occurred once. The chain is built from TRBV9 and TRBJ2-5; D could derive from TRBD1 or TRBD2 (5 bases each). V was pared by 0 bases and J by 10 bases, with 19 bases between. Germline V gene data show CDR1 as SGDLS and CDR2 as YYNGEE. The CDR3 extends over 15 amino acids. The DNA of the CDR3 is TGTGCCAGCAGCGTAGGGACATTGGGGGTTGGGGTCCAGTACTTC. Its protein product is CASSVGTLGVGVQYF.

The chain links TRBV7-2 to TRBJ2-5; 12 bases align to TRBD2. CDR3 size: 16 residues. V lost 4 bases to trimming and J lost 7 bases; unmatched junction nucleotides: 10. Germline V gives CDR1 SGHTA, CDR2 FQGNSA. The CDR3 spells CASSSPSGGARATQYF. The CDR3 DNA reads as TGTGCCAGCAGCTCCCCTAGCGGGGGGGCTCGAGCGACCCAGTACTTC.

The chain joins TRBV5-6 to TRBJ1-1, with D uncertain. Between the trimmed V and J ends, which lost 0 bases and 4 bases, there was a span of 1 base. The CDR3 is 11 residues long. CDR1 is SGHDT, CDR2 YYEEEE, per germline. CDR3 amino acids: CASSLATEAFF. CDR3 in DNA: TGTGCCAGCAGCTTGGCCACTGAAGCTTTCTTT. The entire variable domain, with the rest obtained from reference TRBV5-6 and TRBJ1-1, is as follows: DAGVTQSPTHLIKTRGQQVTLRCSPKSGHDTVSWYQQALGQGPQFIFQYYEEEERQRGNFPDRFSGHQFPNYSSELNVNALLLGDSALYLCASSLATEAFFGQGTRLTVV.

V and J are TRBV30 and TRBJ1-5, with 8 bases lining up with TRBD1. Germline V gene data show CDR1 as GTSNPN and CDR2 as SVGIG (reference sequence). The CDR3 runs 13 residues. V dropped 4 bases and J dropped 4; count of bases not matched to a gene: 3. CDR3 nucleotides: TGTGCCTGGAACAGGGGGGCGAATCAGCCCCAGCATTTT. Its protein is CAWNRGANQPQHF. Full variable domain (missing parts from reference TRBV30 and TRBJ1-5): SQTIHQWPATLVQPVGSPLSLECTVEGTSNPNLYWYRQAAGRGLQLLFYSVGIGQISSEVPQNLSASRPQDRQFILSSKKLLLSDSGFYLCAWNRGANQPQHFGDGTRLSIL.

This chain uses TRBV12-5 with TRBJ2-7, with D perhaps TRBD2 (6 bases). V shed 3 bases and J shed 5 bases, with 14 bases lying between them. The CDR3 is 14 amino acids. Germline CDR1 is LGHNT and CDR2 is FRNRAP. CDR3 loop: CASGFLSGVNEQYF. CDR3 in DNA: TGTGCTAGTGGTTTCCTCTCGGGAGTAAACGAGCAGTACTTC.

The chain joins TRBV15 to TRBJ1-1; 8 bases fit TRBD1. Germline CDR1 and CDR2: LNHNV and YYDKDF (reference sequence). This CDR3 comprises 15 residues. V lost 8 bases, J lost 5 bases, and 13 bases stayed unmatched. CDR3 sequence reads: CATARQGRSVTEAFF. The CDR3 coding sequence is TGTGCCACCGCCCGACAGGGGAGGTCGGTGACTGAAGCTTTCTTT.